Below, 7 T cell receptor beta chains from the same sample are listed, as sequenced in a study of cytomegalovirus exposure and HLA in healthy donors. The protocol was immunoSEQ multiplex PCR, while the TCRdb copy is restricted to in-frame clones and leaves out a portion. This table has 70,000 to 80,000 clones, about 93% appearing once. The sequencing input was PBMCs. Every receptor here comes from a woman aged 18-29 years in good health and CMV-seronegative.

The chain combines TRBV5-1 with TRBJ2-7; 8 positions agree with TRBD2. CDR3 size: 18 residues. Trimming removed 0 bases from V and 0 bases from J; junction bases left unmatched: 11. Germline V gene data show CDR1 as SGHRS and CDR2 as YFSETQ. CDR3 nucleotide sequence: TGCGCCAGCAGCTTGGGGCCCATTTCGGGGGGGAGCTCCTACGAGCAGTACTTC. The encoded protein is CASSLGPISGGSSYEQYF.

The gene calls are TRBV12-5 and TRBJ1-5; 9 positions match TRBD1. V lost 1 base, J lost 3 bases, and 1 base stayed unmatched. Germline CDR1 is LGHNT and CDR2 is FRNRAP. The CDR3 is 15 residues long. DNA of the CDR3: TGTGCTAGTGGTTTGGGGGACAGGGACAATCAGCCCCAGCATTTT. Its translation is CASGLGDRDNQPQHF.

The rearrangement links TRBV5-1 to TRBJ1-2; 8 bases fit TRBD1. The CDR3 is 15 amino acids. CDR1 is SGHRS and CDR2 is YFSETQ in the germline V gene. V shed 4 bases, J shed 4 bases, and the junction held 9 bases outside the gene matches. The CDR3 bases are TGCGCCAGCAGCGGCACTGAGGGACAGGTCTATGGCTACACCTTC. This encodes CASSGTEGQVYGYTF.

The DNA of the CDR3 is TGCGCCAGCAGCTTGGGAACTCTGAGCGGGGAGCTGTTTTTT. Protein product: CASSLGTLSGELFF. This chain uses TRBV5-1 with TRBJ2-2; D not certain. From germline, CDR1 is SGHRS and CDR2 YFSETQ. CDR3 length equals 14 residues. V was trimmed by 0 bases and J by 7 bases, leaving 10 bases between them.

The V call is TRBV7-9, the J call TRBJ1-3, with D possibly being TRBD1 (5 bases). With 2 bases removed from V and 2 bases from J, the gap between germline ends came to 13 bases. Germline assignment: CDR1 SEHNR and CDR2 FQNEAQ (reference sequence). The CDR3 spans 16 residues. CDR3 in amino acids: CASSLTDPGPGNTIYF. CDR3 in DNA: TGTGCCAGCAGCTTAACCGACCCAGGGCCTGGAAACACCATATATTTT.

This clone came up a few times. V gene TRBV7-9 combines with J gene TRBJ2-4; 7 bases agree with TRBD1. The germline CDR1 and CDR2 sequences are SEHNR and FQNEAQ (reference sequence). V dropped 5 bases and J dropped 7; count of bases not matched to a gene: 11. This CDR3 has 15 amino acids. The CDR3 nucleotides are TGTGCCAGCAGCAATAGCGCCGACAGGGTGAACATTCAGTACTTC. Its translation is CASSNSADRVNIQYF.

The chain links TRBV7-9 to TRBJ2-2; the D is unclear. Germline CDR1 reads SEHNR; CDR2 reads FQNEAQ (reference sequence). The CDR3 runs 16 residues. Trimming stripped 4 bases from V and 1 base from J, with 13 bases between. CDR3 bases: TGTGCCAGCAGCTCAGACACAAACCTGAACACCGGGGAGCTGTTTTTT. It yields the protein CASSSDTNLNTGELFF.